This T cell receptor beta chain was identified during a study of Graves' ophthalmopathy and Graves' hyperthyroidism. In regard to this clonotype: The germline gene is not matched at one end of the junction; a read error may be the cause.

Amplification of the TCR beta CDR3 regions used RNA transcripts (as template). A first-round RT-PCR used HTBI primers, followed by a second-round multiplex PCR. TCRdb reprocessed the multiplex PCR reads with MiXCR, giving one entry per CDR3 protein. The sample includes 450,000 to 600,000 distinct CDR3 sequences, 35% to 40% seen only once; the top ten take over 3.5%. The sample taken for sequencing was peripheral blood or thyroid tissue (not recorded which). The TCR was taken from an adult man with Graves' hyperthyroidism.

CDR3 DNA: TGTGCCAGCAGTGACTTGGCAGTGGGGGCCTCCTACGAGCGGTACTTC. It encodes CASSDLAVGASYERYF. The chain carries TRBV2 and TRBJ2-7, with a tentative D call TRBD1 (6 bases). The CDR3 covers 16 residues. Per germline, CDR1 SNHLY and CDR2 FYNNEI.